The following is a T cell receptor (beta chain) sequence with its context. At the DNA level, this CDR3 is encoded by other sequences in the same sample as well. In germline, CDR1 is MNHEY, CDR2 SVGAGI. With V trimmed by 5 bases and J by 4 bases, 5 bases remained unmatched. This CDR3 has 15 residues. The sample belongs to a study of blood T cell repertoires in COVID-19. Study-wide background: The origin of the acute and convalescent COVID-19 samples was the United States, Italy and Spain. The analysed material was cDNA or gDNA that came from T cells, B-cell-depleted T cells, or PBMCs.

The protocol was immunoSEQ multiplex PCR, while the TCRdb copy is restricted to in-frame clones and leaves out a portion. The table lists about 190,000 clones, over 75% of them singletons. V is TRBV6-5 and J is TRBJ2-2; 9 nucleotides match TRBD1. The sequence was obtained from a woman of 80 years or more with active or convalescent COVID-19. The sample taken for sequencing was peripheral blood. In DNA form, the CDR3 reads TGTGCCAGCAGTCCCGACAGGGGGAGCACCGGGGAGCTGTTTTTT. Its translation: CASSPDRGSTGELFF.